These T cell receptor beta chains were read from a single sample in a study of T cells in Graves' hyperthyroidism and ophthalmopathy. One entry per CDR3 protein results from TCRdb running MiXCR on the multiplex PCR reads. The sample has about 640,000 distinct CDR3 sequences; less than 25% are singletons. The sequencing input was blood. Source of these receptors: a man aged 30-40 years with Graves' ophthalmopathy. CDR3s include the opening cysteine and the closing phenylalanine or tryptophan. The order of the fields is V gene, D gene, clone size, J gene, CDR3 protein, CDR3 DNA. A D gene is named only where the DNA matches it firmly. Part of the rows lack a size; the others show once, few, many or a class for expanded clones.

v_gene: TRBV7-9; d_gene: -; abundance: -; j_gene: TRBJ2-7; CDR3aa: CASSLGEWEQYF; CDR3nt: TGTGCCAGCAGCTTAGGGGAGTGGGAGCAGTACTTC
v_gene: TRBV20-1; d_gene: TRBD2; abundance: -; j_gene: TRBJ2-7; CDR3aa: CSAKGAGSYEQYF; CDR3nt: TGCAGTGCTAAGGGAGCGGGATCCTACGAGCAGTACTTC
v_gene: TRBV20-1; d_gene: -; abundance: -; j_gene: TRBJ1-1; CDR3aa: CSAADAGDTEAFF; CDR3nt: TGCAGTGCCGCCGATGCAGGGGACACTGAAGCTTTCTTT
v_gene: TRBV29-1; d_gene: -; abundance: -; j_gene: TRBJ1-2; CDR3aa: CSVETGSNYGYTF; CDR3nt: TGCAGCGTTGAAACAGGGTCGAACTATGGCTACACCTTC
v_gene: TRBV4-2; d_gene: -; abundance: -; j_gene: TRBJ1-6; CDR3aa: CASSQAGEIHSPLHF; CDR3nt: TGTGCCAGCAGCCAAGCGGGGGAGATCCACTCACCCCTCCACTTT
v_gene: TRBV24-1; d_gene: TRBD2; abundance: -; j_gene: TRBJ2-1; CDR3aa: CVTSDQGLAGGTNEQFF; CDR3nt: TGTGTCACCAGTGACCAGGGACTAGCGGGAGGAACTAATGAGCAGTTCTTC
v_gene: TRBV4-2; d_gene: -; abundance: -; j_gene: TRBJ1-6; CDR3aa: CASSQGTDLHF; CDR3nt: TGTGCCAGCAGCCAAGGGACTGATCTCCACTTT
v_gene: TRBV4-1; d_gene: -; abundance: once; j_gene: TRBJ2-2; CDR3aa: CASSQAAQGGPGELFF; CDR3nt: TGCGCCAGCAGCCAAGCCGCCCAGGGGGGCCCCGGGGAGCTGTTTTTT
v_gene: TRBV28; d_gene: TRBD2; abundance: -; j_gene: TRBJ2-3; CDR3aa: CASSSAGGEDTQYF; CDR3nt: TGTGCCAGCAGTTCCGCGGGAGGGGAGGATACGCAGTATTTT
v_gene: TRBV6-5; d_gene: -; abundance: few; j_gene: TRBJ2-2; CDR3aa: CASSYSNGNTGELFF; CDR3nt: TGTGCCAGCAGTTACTCGAACGGGAACACCGGGGAGCTGTTTTTT
v_gene: TRBV5-1; d_gene: -; abundance: few; j_gene: TRBJ2-7; CDR3aa: CASSLDSFGRAVEKYF; CDR3nt: TGCGCCAGCAGCTTGGATAGCTTTGGCAGGGCGGTCGAGAAGTACTTC
v_gene: TRBV20-1; d_gene: -; abundance: many; j_gene: TRBJ2-5; CDR3aa: CSATETAQETQYF; CDR3nt: TGCAGTGCTACCGAGACAGCTCAAGAGACCCAGTACTTC
v_gene: TRBV5-1; d_gene: -; abundance: -; j_gene: TRBJ2-1; CDR3aa: CASSLAPAIFNEQFF; CDR3nt: TGCGCCAGCAGCTTGGCCCCAGCTATTTTCAATGAGCAGTTCTTC
v_gene: TRBV15; d_gene: TRBD2; abundance: few; j_gene: TRBJ2-7; CDR3aa: CATSGAWGGYEQYF; CDR3nt: TGTGCCACCAGCGGGGCCTGGGGGGGGTACGAGCAGTACTTC
v_gene: TRBV20-1; d_gene: -; abundance: -; j_gene: TRBJ1-5; CDR3aa: CSARDIPTSRATDTQHF; CDR3nt: TGCAGTGCTAGAGATATCCCGACTAGTAGGGCAACAGATACGCAGCATTTT
v_gene: TRBV30; d_gene: -; abundance: many; j_gene: TRBJ2-7; CDR3aa: CAWSYRGLSYEQYF; CDR3nt: TGTGCCTGGAGTTATAGGGGATTATCCTACGAGCAGTACTTC
v_gene: TRBV29-1; d_gene: TRBD2; abundance: -; j_gene: TRBJ2-7; CDR3aa: CSATAAASGSYEQYF; CDR3nt: TGCAGCGCAACCGCCGCGGCTAGCGGGAGCTACGAGCAGTACTTC
v_gene: TRBV24-1; d_gene: TRBD1; abundance: few; j_gene: TRBJ2-7; CDR3aa: CATSDWTGYEQYF; CDR3nt: TGTGCCACCAGTGACTGGACAGGCTACGAGCAGTACTTC
v_gene: TRBV6-1; d_gene: -; abundance: -; j_gene: TRBJ2-1; CDR3aa: CASSQTMGGHEQFF; CDR3nt: TGTGCCAGCAGTCAAACGATGGGGGGACATGAGCAGTTCTTC
v_gene: TRBV12-3/TRBV12-4; d_gene: -; abundance: -; j_gene: TRBJ2-1; CDR3aa: CASSPRGKAYNEQFF; CDR3nt: TGTGCCAGCAGCCCCAGGGGTAAAGCCTACAATGAGCAGTTCTTC
v_gene: TRBV28; d_gene: -; abundance: -; j_gene: TRBJ2-7; CDR3aa: CASSTFRTGTYEQYF; CDR3nt: TGTGCCAGCAGTACCTTTCGTACAGGGACCTACGAGCAGTACTTC
v_gene: TRBV5-8; d_gene: -; abundance: -; j_gene: TRBJ1-2; CDR3aa: CASSKAKYQVTSYTF; CDR3nt: TGCGCCAGCAGCAAAGCCAAGTACCAGGTTACCTCCTACACCTTC
v_gene: TRBV30; d_gene: TRBD2; abundance: -; j_gene: TRBJ2-5; CDR3aa: CAFRTGRTSGRKETQYF; CDR3nt: TGTGCCTTTCGGACAGGCCGAACTAGCGGGAGGAAAGAGACCCAGTACTTC
v_gene: TRBV28; d_gene: -; abundance: many; j_gene: TRBJ2-7; CDR3aa: CASSPQRGLILPYEQYF; CDR3nt: TGTGCCAGCAGCCCCCAACGGGGTTTGATACTCCCCTACGAGCAGTACTTC
v_gene: TRBV3-1; d_gene: TRBD1; abundance: -; j_gene: TRBJ1-1; CDR3aa: CASSKGDREGENTEAFF; CDR3nt: TGTGCCAGCAGCAAAGGGGACAGGGAAGGTGAGAACACTGAAGCTTTCTTT
v_gene: TRBV29-1; d_gene: -; abundance: -; j_gene: TRBJ1-4; CDR3aa: CSAGEAPEKLFF; CDR3nt: TGCAGCGCAGGGGAAGCCCCAGAAAAACTGTTTTTT
v_gene: TRBV3-1; d_gene: TRBD2; abundance: many; j_gene: TRBJ2-1; CDR3aa: CASSQWTSGNRNEQFF; CDR3nt: TGTGCCAGCAGCCAGTGGACTAGCGGGAACCGCAATGAGCAGTTCTTC
v_gene: TRBV27; d_gene: -; abundance: -; j_gene: TRBJ2-6; CDR3aa: CASKGQETGANVLTF; CDR3nt: TGTGCCAGCAAAGGGCAGGAAACTGGGGCCAACGTCCTGACTTTC
v_gene: TRBV28; d_gene: TRBD1; abundance: -; j_gene: TRBJ1-4; CDR3aa: CASSLGQAPEKLFF; CDR3nt: TGTGCCAGCAGTTTAGGACAGGCCCCCGAAAAACTGTTTTTT
v_gene: TRBV7-9; d_gene: TRBD1; abundance: few; j_gene: TRBJ2-7; CDR3aa: CASSPPGTGGAYEQYF; CDR3nt: TGTGCCAGCAGCCCCCCCGGGACAGGGGGCGCCTACGAGCAGTACTTC
v_gene: TRBV6-2/TRBV6-3; d_gene: TRBD2; abundance: few; j_gene: TRBJ2-5; CDR3aa: CASSSSAGGQETQYF; CDR3nt: TGTGCCAGCAGTTCCTCTGCGGGAGGCCAAGAGACCCAGTACTTC